The entry below gives a single T cell receptor beta chain sequence along with its context. As yet, its antigen is unknown. At the DNA level, this CDR3 is encoded by other sequences in the same sample as well. Researchers ran the PCR with 60 Vbeta and 13 Jbeta primers. The assay was immunoSEQ multiplex PCR, and TCRdb's table has in-frame clones only and misses some. Counted here are about 160,000 clones, 80% to 90% occurring once; the ten biggest clones make up approximately 2.3%. This record comes from a study of cytomegalovirus exposure and HLA in healthy donors. Study results and limitations: Fewer N-insertions (relative to the approximately 700-donor mean) were reportedly seen in an Asian-associated ancestry cluster in a later analysis.

CDR1 and CDR2 (germline): SGHRS, YFSETQ. V dropped 0 bases and J dropped 5; count of bases not matched to a gene: 1. CDR3 length: 14 amino acids. This receptor was identified in a man between 18 and 35 years old in good health and CMV-seropositive. This sequence joins TRBV5-1 and TRBJ2-5; TRBD2 matches at 10 bases. Sequenced input: PBMCs. The CDR3 DNA reads TGCGCCAGCAGCTTGGCTAGCGGGGGTGAGACCCAGTACTTC. This sequence encodes CASSLASGGETQYF.